A single sample gave rise to the 24 T cell receptor beta chains below, sequenced in a study of response to subunit inactivated influenza vaccine. Each CDR3 protein gets one entry after TCRdb re-called the RT-PCR reads with MiXCR. The table has some 800,000 distinct CDR3 sequences, approximately 22% seen once. The sequences come from PBMCs from blood, collected more than 4 days after vaccination. The origin of the receptors is a man aged 50-59 years who received an inactivated influenza vaccine.

The rearrangement uses TRBV28 and TRBJ2-5; TRBD2 might be the D (5 bases). From germline, CDR1 is MDHEN and CDR2 SYDVKM. The CDR3 is made up of 15 amino acids. V was pared by 7 bases and J by 5 bases, with 20 bases between. CDR3 protein: CASIRGPRVGETQYF. The CDR3 nucleotides read TGTGCCAGCATTCGCGGGCCCCGGGTGGGGGAGACCCAGTACTTC.

The chain is built from TRBV12-3 or TRBV12-4 and TRBJ2-3; D may be TRBD2 (6 bases). Trimming took off 4 bases at V and 2 bases at J, with 13 bases between the two ends. This CDR3 has 15 residues. The CDR3 sequence: CASSSWTTNTDTQYF. CDR3 sequence (DNA): TGTGCCAGCAGTTCGTGGACTACTAACACAGATACGCAGTATTTT.

The CDR3: CASRLGQGGYQPQHF. The CDR3 DNA reads as TGTGCCAGCAGACTCGGACAGGGGGGTTATCAGCCCCAGCATTTT. The chain is built from TRBV12-3 or TRBV12-4 and TRBJ1-5, with 10 bases matching TRBD1. This CDR3 is 15 amino acids long. J lost 5 bases, V lost 6 bases, and 7 bases had no gene match.

The rearrangement joins TRBV7-3 to TRBJ2-7; D remains ambiguous. Between the trimmed V and J ends, which lost 2 bases and 5 bases, there was a span of 19 bases. The CDR3 spans 16 residues. Germline V gene data show CDR1 as SGHTA and CDR2 as FQGTGA. The CDR3 region is CASSLSSGSSPDEQYF. CDR3 nucleotide sequence: TGTGCCAGCAGCTTATCTTCGGGCAGTTCACCGGACGAGCAGTACTTC. Full variable domain (outside the CDR3, taken from reference TRBV7-3 and TRBJ2-7): GAGVSQTPSNKVTEKGKYVELRCDPISGHTALYWYRQSLGQGPEFLIYFQGTGAADDSGLPNDRFFAVRPEGSVSTLKIQRTERGDSAVYLCASSLSSGSSPDEQYFGPGTRLTVT.

CDR3: CSVDGGSSGANVLTF. CDR3 bases: TGCAGCGTCGACGGGGGAAGCTCTGGGGCCAACGTCCTGACTTTC. The chain employs TRBV29-1 and TRBJ2-6, with D tentatively TRBD2 (6 bases). Germline CDR1 SQVTM, CDR2 ANQGSEA. V dropped 6 bases and J dropped 0 bases, with 12 bases sitting between them. CDR3 length: 15 amino acids. The variable domain in full, with the rest retrieved from reference TRBV29-1 and TRBJ2-6, is SAVISQKPSRDICQRGTSLTIQCQVDSQVTMMFWYRQQPGQSLTLIATANQGSEATYESGFVIDKFPISRPNLTFSTLTVSNMSPEDSSIYLCSVDGGSSGANVLTFGAGSRLTVL.

In its sample, this clonotype was seen a few times. J is TRBJ2-1 and V is TRBV30; a weak D match, TRBD2 (5 bases). Trimming left V 5 bases short and J 9 bases short, with 14 bases between. This CDR3 contains 12 residues. Germline V gives CDR1 GTSNPN, CDR2 SVGIG (reference sequence). Written as DNA, the CDR3 is TGTGCCTGGTCTCAGAGCGGTCGTGAGCAGTTCTTC. Its protein product is CAWSQSGREQFF.

The V and J genes are TRBV4-2 and TRBJ2-7; D not resolved. This CDR3 is 16 amino acids long. Trimming took 3 bases from V and 0 from J, leaving 15 bases between them. The V gene's germline CDR1 is LGHNA and CDR2 YNFKEQ. CDR3 nucleotide sequence: TGTGCCAGCAGCCAGGAACTGACACCGAGCTCCTACGAGCAGTACTTC. Translated: CASSQELTPSSYEQYF.

The V call is TRBV6-2 or TRBV6-3, the J call TRBJ2-7; maybe TRBD2 (5 bases). The CDR3 is made up of 14 amino acids. Trimming shortened V by 5 bases and J by 6 bases, and 17 bases separated the two germline ends. Germline V lookup: CDR1 MNHEY, CDR2 SVGEGT. Here the CDR3 DNA reads TGTGCCAGCAGTGGCGGAATCTTACGGGGCGAGCAGTACTTC. This gives the protein CASSGGILRGEQYF.

The J gene is TRBJ2-5, the V gene TRBV12-3 or TRBV12-4; a possible D gene is TRBD2 (6 bases). The germline V and J ends were trimmed by 6 bases and 5 bases, with 13 bases remaining between them. This CDR3 spans 13 amino acids. The CDR3 region is CASRSGVTETQYF. The CDR3 DNA is TGTGCCAGCAGGTCGGGGGTTACGGAGACCCAGTACTTC.

The J gene is TRBJ2-1, the V gene TRBV7-9, with D hard to call. CDR3 length: 13 amino acids. Trimming took off 3 bases at V and 5 bases at J, with 8 bases between the two ends. CDR1 SEHNR and CDR2 FQNEAQ come from the germline V gene (reference sequence). CDR3 coding DNA: TGTGCCAGCAGCTTTAGTATGCACAATGAGCAGTTCTTC. It is translated as CASSFSMHNEQFF.

This clonotype was found a few times. The CDR3 DNA reads as TGCAGTGCTAGAAAGGCGGTTTCTAGCGGACCTCAAGAGACCCAGTACTTC. Protein sequence: CSARKAVSSGPQETQYF. This sequence joins TRBV20-1 and TRBJ2-5; 7 positions agree with TRBD2. The CDR3 extends over 17 amino acids. The germline gives CDR1 DFQATT, CDR2 SNEGSKA (reference sequence). V dropped 2 bases and J dropped 2; count of bases not matched to a gene: 14.

This clonotype was seen only a few times. CDR3 nucleotides: TGCAGTGCTAGCCGGGGGGATACGCAGTATTTT. Its protein is CSASRGDTQYF. The chain couples TRBV20-1 to TRBJ2-3, with a weak D call TRBD2 (6 bases). CDR3 size: 11 residues. The germline V gene encodes CDR1 DFQATT and CDR2 SNEGSKA (reference sequence). The germline V and J ends were trimmed by 3 bases and 6 bases, with 7 bases remaining between them.

This clonotype was observed at least ten times. The rearrangement uses TRBV20-1 and TRBJ2-7; D not certain. The germline V gene has CDR1 DFQATT and CDR2 SNEGSKA (reference sequence). The V gene lost 6 bases and the J gene lost 3 bases, with 12 bases spanning the gap. CDR3 length: 12 residues. This chain's CDR3 is CSAQFKNYEQYF. CDR3 bases: TGCAGTGCCCAATTCAAGAACTACGAGCAGTACTTC.

V gene TRBV11-2 combines with J gene TRBJ2-2, with 13 bases that match TRBD2. The CDR3 is made up of 18 amino acids. The V gene end was trimmed by 5 bases and the J gene end by 0 bases; junction bases not matched to a gene: 6. CDR1 and CDR2 (germline): SGHAT, FQNNGV. This chain's CDR3 is CASSRYGTSGANTGELFF. In DNA, the CDR3 is TGTGCCAGCAGCCGATACGGGACTAGCGGGGCGAACACCGGGGAGCTGTTTTTT.

This clonotype was observed at least ten times. V and J are TRBV15 and TRBJ1-2; 7 bases map to TRBD1. CDR3 size: 14 residues. Germline V gene sequence: CDR1 LNHNV, CDR2 YYDKDF (reference sequence). V lost 0 bases and J lost 8; bases outside the gene matches: 6. The CDR3 spells CATSREGGGGGYTF. The CDR3 region has the DNA TGTGCCACCAGCAGAGAAGGGGGCGGGGGCGGCTACACCTTC. The entire variable domain, with the rest obtained from reference TRBV15 and TRBJ1-2, is as follows: DAMVIQNPRYQVTQFGKPVTLSCSQTLNHNVMYWYQQKSSQAPKLLFHYYDKDFNNEADTPDNFQSRRPNTSFCFLDIRSPGLGDTAMYLCATSREGGGGGYTFGSGTRLTVV.

This clonotype showed up just a few times. The chain uses TRBV20-1 and TRBJ1-5; D gene unclear. Germline V lookup: CDR1 DFQATT, CDR2 SNEGSKA (reference sequence). Trimming removed 3 bases from V and 2 bases from J, with 14 bases in between. The CDR3 length is 15 residues. The CDR3 DNA reads as TGCAGTGCTAGGGACGGGTGGTATGGCAATCAGCCCCAGCATTTT. Protein sequence: CSARDGWYGNQPQHF.

This rearrangement joins TRBV20-1 to TRBJ2-2, with D hard to call. Deletions cut 1 base from V and 0 bases from J, with 12 bases between. Germline V CDR1 and CDR2: DFQATT, SNEGSKA (reference sequence). The CDR3 sequence is 16 residues long. The CDR3 is CSARGLTDANTGELFF. The CDR3 bases are TGCAGTGCTAGAGGATTGACTGACGCGAACACCGGGGAGCTGTTTTTT.

The CDR3 nucleotides are TGTGCCAGCAGCCAACGAAGGTCTGGAAACACCATATATTTT. Translating it yields CASSQRRSGNTIYF. The chain couples TRBV4-2 to TRBJ1-3, with D unresolved. The length of the CDR3 is 14 residues. In germline, CDR1 is LGHNA, CDR2 YNFKEQ. V lost 2 bases and J 1 base, leaving 6 bases between the germline ends.

This clonotype occurred a few times. The chain is built from TRBV11-2 and TRBJ2-7, with TRBD1 identical over 10 bases. Germline-derived CDR1 and CDR2 are SGHAT and FQNNGV. J gave up 13 bases and V 0 bases, and 6 bases lay outside the gene matches. This CDR3 is 13 amino acids long. CDR3 sequence reads: CASSLERDRGEYF. The CDR3 DNA reads as TGTGCCAGCAGCTTAGAGCGGGACAGGGGTGAATACTTC.

This clonotype was seen a few times. The chain has TRBV4-3 and TRBJ2-3, with 7 bases matching TRBD2. CDR3 length: 17 amino acids. J gave up 4 bases and V 3 bases, and 13 bases lay outside the gene matches. Germline V gene sequence: CDR1 LGHNA, CDR2 YSLEER. The CDR3, as DNA: TGCGCCAGCAGCCAGGGCGAGGGGCGGGAGATTCCAGATACGCAGTATTTT. It is translated as CASSQGEGREIPDTQYF.

Only a few counts were recorded for this clonotype. The chain recombines TRBV12-3 or TRBV12-4 with TRBJ2-4, with D possibly being TRBD1 (6 bases). Trimming took 3 bases from V and 5 from J, leaving 8 bases between them. There are 13 residues in the CDR3. The CDR3 DNA reads TGTGCCAGCAGTTTTACAGGGCAAAACATTCAGTACTTC. This gives the protein CASSFTGQNIQYF.

This clonotype was counted a few times. CDR3 coding DNA: TGCAGTGCCGACCCCCTATCGATAGGCCAGGGTAGATATGGCTACACCTTC. Translating gives CSADPLSIGQGRYGYTF. V usage is TRBV20-1 and J usage is TRBJ1-2, with D maybe TRBD1 (5 bases). Trimming left V 6 bases short and J 5 bases short, with 28 bases between. The germline V gene has CDR1 DFQATT and CDR2 SNEGSKA (reference sequence). CDR3 length: 17 residues.

This clonotype was found a few times. This sequence joins TRBV2 and TRBJ2-5; D might be TRBD1 or TRBD2, each matching 6 bases. The CDR3 totals 13 residues. The germline V gene encodes CDR1 SNHLY and CDR2 FYNNEI. Trimming cost V 6 bases and J 2 bases, with 10 bases left between them. The CDR3 spells CASRRGVQETQYF. CDR3 bases: TGTGCCAGCAGGAGGGGGGTTCAAGAGACCCAGTACTTC.

This clonotype was recorded at least ten times. The rearrangement joins TRBV7-9 to TRBJ2-5, with 7 bases aligning to TRBD2. Per the germline V gene, CDR1 is SEHNR and CDR2 is FQNEAQ (reference sequence). The CDR3 extends over 15 amino acids. The trim removed 4 bases at V and 6 bases at J, leaving 11 bases unmatched. CDR3 DNA sequence: TGTGCCAGCAGCTCCACAGCGGGGATAAAGAAGACCCAGTACTTC. Its protein is CASSSTAGIKKTQYF.